One and the same sample provided the 24 T cell receptor beta chains below, sequenced in a study of T-cell memory formation after mild COVID-19. TCRdb reanalysed the 5' RACE reads using MiXCR and keeps one entry per CDR3 protein. The table lists about 210,000 distinct CDR3 sequences, roughly a tenth of them singletons, with 3% to 3.5% in the top ten. The sequencing input was PBMCs or a T cell subset sorted from them (not recorded which). These receptors came from a man aged 18 to 30 who had mild COVID-19 (a few samples of this study predate the infection). Cell type and time point are not known.

This clonotype was counted between two and nine times. The genes are TRBV20-1 and TRBJ1-1, with D unresolved. Looked up from germline, CDR1 is DFQATT and CDR2 is SNEGSKA (reference sequence). This CDR3 has 14 residues. The ends were cut back, 3 bases at V and 4 bases at J, with 15 bases in the middle. Here the CDR3 DNA reads TGCAGTGCTAGGATCCTCGCCCCGGGCACTGAAGCTTTCTTT. Its translation: CSARILAPGTEAFF.

The sample holds a few counts of this clonotype. The chain recombines TRBV6-2 or TRBV6-3 with TRBJ2-2, with D tentatively TRBD1 (5 bases). CDR1 MNHEY and CDR2 SVGEGT come from the germline V gene. V lost 8 bases, J lost 8 bases, and 12 bases lay in between. The CDR3 covers 12 residues. CDR3 loop: CASGHRTGELFF. DNA of the CDR3: TGTGCCAGCGGACACCGGACAGGGGAGCTGTTTTTT.

The rearrangement joins TRBV5-1 to TRBJ1-5, with D tentatively TRBD1 (6 bases). Germline V gives CDR1 SGHRS, CDR2 YFSETQ. The CDR3 spans 15 residues. Trimming took off 1 base at V and 5 bases at J, with 13 bases between the two ends. CDR3 sequence (DNA): TGCGCCAGCAGCTTGTCTCCGTCAGGGGATCAGCCCCAGCATTTT. It translates to CASSLSPSGDQPQHF.

The chain recombines TRBV10-3 with TRBJ1-4; possibly TRBD1 for D (6 bases). The CDR3 totals 16 residues. Germline V gene sequence: CDR1 ENHRY, CDR2 SYGVKD. Trimming took 6 bases from V and 8 from J, leaving 22 bases between them. CDR3 sequence: CAISQTGSGTMEKLFF. The CDR3 nucleotides are TGTGCCATCAGCCAAACAGGGAGCGGAACTATGGAAAAACTGTTTTTT.

This clonotype was observed once. The V call is TRBV7-6, the J call TRBJ2-5, with 10 positions matching TRBD2. The J segment lost 5 bases and the V segment lost 6 bases, leaving 9 bases of the junction unmatched. The germline V gene encodes CDR1 SGHVS and CDR2 FNYEAQ. The CDR3 spans 15 residues. CDR3 coding DNA: TGTGCCAGCAGTCAAAGCGGGGGGGCCACGGAGACCCAGTACTTC. Amino acids: CASSQSGGATETQYF.

In its sample, this clonotype was seen a few times. J is TRBJ2-5 and V is TRBV6-5, with TRBD2 matching over 11 bases. Germline V CDR1 and CDR2: MNHEY, SVGAGI. CDR3 length equals 14 residues. Germline trimming cut 8 bases from V and 3 bases from J; bases unmatched to any gene: 5. The CDR3 here is CASGGSGGEETQYF. In DNA form, the CDR3 reads TGTGCCAGCGGGGGTAGCGGGGGGGAAGAGACCCAGTACTTC.

The chain employs TRBV29-1 and TRBJ1-1; D not resolved. The CDR3 has 11 residues. V was pared by 4 bases and J by 5 bases, with 8 bases between. CDR1 SQVTM and CDR2 ANQGSEA come from the germline V gene. The CDR3 DNA is TGCAGCGTTGTGAGGATTACTGAAGCTTTCTTT. Translation gives CSVVRITEAFF.

This chain uses TRBV7-2 with TRBJ2-2, with D perhaps TRBD1 (6 bases). The CDR3 is made up of 14 amino acids. Trimming shortened V by 3 bases and J by 3 bases, and 8 bases separated the two germline ends. Per germline, CDR1 SGHTA and CDR2 FQGNSA. CDR3 bases: TGTGCCAGCAGCTTTTACAGGGACACCGGGGAGCTGTTTTTT. As protein: CASSFYRDTGELFF.

The chain is built from TRBV6-6 and TRBJ1-2; D gene uncertain. The germline V gene has CDR1 MNHNY and CDR2 SVGAGI (reference sequence). The CDR3 is made up of 14 amino acids. Between the trimmed V and J ends, which lost 7 bases and 4 bases, there was a span of 16 bases. CDR3 coding DNA: TGTGCCAGCATGGGAACAGACGGACGCTATGGCTACACCTTC. This gives the protein CASMGTDGRYGYTF.

The chain combines TRBV18 with TRBJ2-5; D possibly matches TRBD1 or TRBD2 (6 bases each). CDR1 is KGHSH and CDR2 is LQKENI in the germline V gene. Between the trimmed V and J ends, which lost 5 bases and 4 bases, there was a span of 17 bases. The CDR3 is 15 residues long. CDR3 sequence reads: CASSGSRGAGETQYF. The CDR3 DNA sequence: TGTGCCAGCTCAGGTTCGAGGGGGGCCGGAGAGACCCAGTACTTC. Full variable domain (remainder filled in from reference TRBV18 and TRBJ2-5): NAGVMQNPRHLVRRRGQEARLRCSPMKGHSHVYWYRQLPEEGLKFMVYLQKENIIDESGMPKERFSAEFPKEGPSILRIQQVVRGDSAAYFCASSGSRGAGETQYFGPGTRLLVL.

The table lists this clonotype with a few counts. This chain joins TRBV3-1 and TRBJ1-6, with 9 bases that match TRBD1. V dropped 5 bases and J dropped 10; count of bases not matched to a gene: 6. The CDR3 sequence is 14 residues long. Germline-derived CDR1 and CDR2 are LGHDT and YNNKEL (reference sequence). CDR3 DNA sequence: TGTGCCAGCAGCTTCCAAACAGGGGGCTCACCCCTCCACTTT. This encodes CASSFQTGGSPLHF. Full variable domain (remainder filled in from reference TRBV3-1 and TRBJ1-6): DTAVSQTPKYLVTQMGNDKSIKCEQNLGHDTMYWYKQDSKKFLKIMFSYNNKELIINETVPNRFSPKSPDKAHLNLHINSLELGDSAVYFCASSFQTGGSPLHFGNGTRLTVT.

This clonotype was observed a few times. The chain combines TRBV20-1 with TRBJ2-3; the D gene is possibly TRBD2 (5 bases). Germline V gene sequence: CDR1 DFQATT, CDR2 SNEGSKA (reference sequence). CDR3 length: 13 residues. The germline V and J ends were trimmed by 0 bases and 7 bases, with 11 bases remaining between them. The DNA of the CDR3 is TGCAGTGCTAGAGAGGCGGGTGTATATACGCAGTATTTT. It yields the protein CSAREAGVYTQYF.

V is TRBV7-2 and J is TRBJ2-2, with 7 positions matching TRBD1. This CDR3 region has 16 residues. CDR1 and CDR2 (germline): SGHTA, FQGNSA. The V segment lost 5 bases and the J segment 0 bases; nucleotides outside the gene matches: 6. The CDR3 DNA reads TGTGCCAGCAGCATAAGGGACAGAGCGAACACCGGGGAGCTGTTTTTT. Translated, it gives CASSIRDRANTGELFF.

A few counts support this clonotype. The rearrangement uses TRBV30 and TRBJ2-7; TRBD1 aligns across 7 bases. Germline V gene sequence: CDR1 GTSNPN, CDR2 SVGIG (reference sequence). The CDR3 is 12 amino acids. With V trimmed by 2 bases and J by 9 bases, 7 bases remained unmatched. The CDR3 here is CAWSPGGLRQYF. CDR3 in DNA: TGTGCCTGGAGTCCAGGGGGTCTAAGGCAGTACTTC.

The V and J genes are TRBV7-6 and TRBJ2-1; tentative D call: TRBD2 (6 bases). The V gene lost 5 bases and the J gene lost 0 bases, with 14 bases spanning the gap. The germline CDR1 and CDR2 sequences are SGHVS and FNYEAQ. CDR3 length equals 16 residues. CDR3 sequence (DNA): TGTGCCAGCAGCCCGGCGGGACCCAGCTCCTACAATGAGCAGTTCTTC. It codes for CASSPAGPSSYNEQFF. Looking up the rest from reference TRBV7-6 and TRBJ2-1 gives the full variable domain: GAGVSQSPRYKVTKRGQDVALRCDPISGHVSLYWYRQALGQGPEFLTYFNYEAQQDKSGLPNDRFSAERPEGSISTLTIQRTEQRDSAMYRCASSPAGPSSYNEQFFGPGTRLTVL.

The table lists this clonotype with a few counts. The CDR3 reads CASSSGWDTQYF. CDR3 DNA: TGTGCCAGCAGCTCCGGGTGGGATACGCAGTATTTT. This rearrangement joins TRBV7-3 to TRBJ2-3; D remains ambiguous. The CDR3 totals 12 residues. Trimming took 4 bases from V and 6 from J, leaving 8 bases between them. Germline V CDR1 and CDR2: SGHTA, FQGTGA.

This clonotype was counted only a few times. This chain links TRBV18 with TRBJ2-7, with D unclear. The ends were cut back, 3 bases at V and 2 bases at J, with 8 bases in the middle. The CDR3 is 13 amino acids. Germline CDR1 and CDR2: KGHSH and LQKENI. CDR3 amino acids: CASSPAGTYEQYV. CDR3 DNA sequence: TGTGCCAGCTCACCCGCAGGCACCTACGAGCAGTACGTC.

The rearrangement joins TRBV6-5 to TRBJ1-6; D is perhaps TRBD1 (6 bases). V was clipped by 8 bases and J by 6 bases, with 8 bases between them. The CDR3 totals 12 residues. CDR1 is MNHEY, CDR2 SVGAGI, per germline. The CDR3 loop reads CASWTANSPLHF. The CDR3 DNA follows: TGTGCCAGCTGGACAGCTAATTCACCCCTCCACTTT.

Many counts were recorded for this clonotype. J is TRBJ2-3 and V is TRBV28; D is undetermined. Trimming stripped 2 bases from V and 4 bases from J, with 4 bases between. The CDR3 extends over 12 amino acids. Germline lookup yields CDR1 MDHEN and CDR2 SYDVKM. For the CDR3, the DNA is TGTGCCAGCAGTTTAGCTGCAGATACGCAGTATTTT. It translates to CASSLAADTQYF.

This clonotype was counted between two and nine times. The J gene is TRBJ1-2, the V gene TRBV7-6, with D possibly matching TRBD1 (5 bases). Germline loops: CDR1 SGHVS, CDR2 FNYEAQ. The V gene lost 5 bases and the J gene lost 4 bases, with 11 bases spanning the gap. This CDR3 region has 13 residues. The CDR3 reads CASSPGDSYGYTF. In nucleotides, the CDR3 is TGTGCCAGCAGCCCGGGGGACTCCTATGGCTACACCTTC. Filled out from reference TRBV7-6 and TRBJ1-2, the complete variable domain reads GAGVSQSPRYKVTKRGQDVALRCDPISGHVSLYWYRQALGQGPEFLTYFNYEAQQDKSGLPNDRFSAERPEGSISTLTIQRTEQRDSAMYRCASSPGDSYGYTFGSGTRLTVV.

This clonotype was seen only a few times. V gene TRBV7-9 combines with J gene TRBJ2-7; 9 nucleotides line up with TRBD2. There are 16 residues in the CDR3. Trimming took 1 base from V and 1 from J; bases not matched to a gene: 5. Germline assignment: CDR1 SEHNR and CDR2 FQNEAQ (reference sequence). CDR3 amino acids: CASSLDSGGPSYEQYV. CDR3 DNA sequence: TGTGCCAGCAGCTTAGACAGCGGGGGGCCTTCCTACGAGCAGTACGTC.

The chain has TRBV28 and TRBJ2-7; perhaps D is TRBD1 or TRBD2 (7 bases each). The CDR3 totals 14 residues. The V gene's germline CDR1 is MDHEN and CDR2 SYDVKM. V gave up 4 bases and J gave up 5 bases, with 15 bases separating them. DNA of the CDR3: TGTGCCAGCAGTTCGGGGCAGGGGGGGCACGAGCAGTACGTC. This codes for CASSSGQGGHEQYV.

This clonotype came up a few times. The gene calls are TRBV12-3 or TRBV12-4 and TRBJ1-1; D call uncertain. The CDR3 is made up of 16 amino acids. Trimming took 4 bases from V and 0 from J, leaving 15 bases between them. The CDR3 nucleotides read TGTGCCAGCAGTTCGGCCATCTCCTCTATGAACACTGAAGCTTTCTTT. Protein product: CASSSAISSMNTEAFF.

This clonotype was counted a few times. The chain recombines TRBV12-3 or TRBV12-4 with TRBJ2-5, with TRBD2 matching 8 bases. This CDR3 region has 15 residues. The V segment lost 6 bases and the J segment 5 bases; nucleotides outside the gene matches: 11. CDR3 sequence (DNA): TGTGCCAGCAGCACTCCCGGGACTAGGAGTGAGACCCAGTACTTC. Its protein product is CASSTPGTRSETQYF.